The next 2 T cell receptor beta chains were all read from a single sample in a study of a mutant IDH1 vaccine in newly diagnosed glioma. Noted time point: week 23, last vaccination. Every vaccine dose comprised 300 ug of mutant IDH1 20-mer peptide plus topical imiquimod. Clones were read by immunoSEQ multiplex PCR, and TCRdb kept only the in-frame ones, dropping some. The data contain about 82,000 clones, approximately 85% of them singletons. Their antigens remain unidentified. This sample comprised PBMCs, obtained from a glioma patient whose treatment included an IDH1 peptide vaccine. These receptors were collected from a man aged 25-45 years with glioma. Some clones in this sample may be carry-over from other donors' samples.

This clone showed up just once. CDR3 amino acids: CASSGTDLSEQYF. CDR3 bases: TGTGCCAGCAGTGGGACAGATCTTAGCGAGCAGTACTTC. This rearrangement joins TRBV6-1 to TRBJ2-7, with a weak D call TRBD1 (6 bases). This CDR3 comprises 13 residues. Trimming shortened V by 4 bases and J by 6 bases, and 13 bases separated the two germline ends. Germline CDR1 reads MNHNS; CDR2 reads SASEGT.

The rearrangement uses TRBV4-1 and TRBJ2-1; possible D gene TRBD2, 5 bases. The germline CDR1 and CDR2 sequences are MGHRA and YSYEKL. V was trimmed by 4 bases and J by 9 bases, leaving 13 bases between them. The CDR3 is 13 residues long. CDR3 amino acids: CASSRGFLGEQFF. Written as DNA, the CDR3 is TGCGCCAGCAGCCGAGGGTTCCTGGGTGAGCAGTTCTTC.